The sequence of this TCR beta chain was determined in a study of human T cells and chemical hapten exposure. Noted time point: patch test 2, 6 weeks after DPC sensitization. Treatment denoted: therapeutic diphenylcyclopropenone sensitization with weekly scalp DPC. From the RACE reads, TCRdb called clonotypes with MiXCR, one entry per CDR3 protein. The table has 95,000 or so distinct CDR3 sequences, over 10% seen once; the top ten hold 3.2%. The source was whole blood, collected in connection with sensitization to the hapten diphenylcyclopropenone (DPC). This clonotype originated in a woman in her 40s with alopecia areata. Some clones in this sample may be carry-over from other donors' samples.

As DNA, the CDR3 is TGCGCCAGCAGGATACGGCCTAGCGGGACTAGCACAGATACGCAGTATTTT. Protein sequence: CASRIRPSGTSTDTQYF. This sequence joins TRBV5-1 and TRBJ2-3; 9 nucleotides align to TRBD2. V shed 5 bases, J shed 0 bases, and the junction held 10 bases outside the gene matches. Germline lookup yields CDR1 SGHRS and CDR2 YFSETQ. This CDR3 spans 17 amino acids.